This T cell receptor beta chain was profiled in a study of T-cell memory formation after mild COVID-19. On the study more broadly: Across donors, TCR clusters were largely donor specific.

Findings and caveats of the study: Among clones contracting day 15 to 85, CD4/CD8 was balanced, whereas later expanders leaned CD4+. Some SARS-CoV-2-responding clones were already detected in memory before infection.

MiXCR, applied by TCRdb to the 5' RACE reads, yields one record per CDR3 protein. The sample lists over 350,000 distinct CDR3 sequences; more than 15% were seen once. This clonotype was seen only a few times. The antigen remains undetermined. At one of its ends the junction is not consistent with the germline gene, which may arise from a read error. This CDR3 spans 12 amino acids. This sequence originates from a man between 18 and 35 years old who had mild COVID-19 (a few samples of this study predate the infection). Cell type and time point are not known. The chain combines TRBV12-3 or TRBV12-4 with TRBJ1-2; D is possibly TRBD1 (5 bases). The sample consisted of PBMCs or a T cell subset sorted from them (not recorded which). CDR3 loop: CASSLTPRDAAF. CDR3 coding DNA: TGTGCCAGCAGTTTAACGCCGAGGGACGCCGCCTTC.